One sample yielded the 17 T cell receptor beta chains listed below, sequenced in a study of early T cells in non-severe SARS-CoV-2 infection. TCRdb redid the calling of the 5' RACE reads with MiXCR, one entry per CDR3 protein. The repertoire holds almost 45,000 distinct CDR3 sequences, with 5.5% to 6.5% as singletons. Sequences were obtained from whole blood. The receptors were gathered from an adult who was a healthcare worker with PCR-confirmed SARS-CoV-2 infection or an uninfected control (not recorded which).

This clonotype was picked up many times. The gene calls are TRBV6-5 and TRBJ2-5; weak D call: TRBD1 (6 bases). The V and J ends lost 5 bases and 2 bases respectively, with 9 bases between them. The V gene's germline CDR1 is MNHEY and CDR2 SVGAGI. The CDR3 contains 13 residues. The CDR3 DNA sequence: TGTGCCAGCAGTAGACAGGTTCAAGAGACCCAGTACTTC. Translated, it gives CASSRQVQETQYF.

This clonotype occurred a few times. CDR3 in DNA: TGTGCCAGCAGCTTAATGGGACAGGGCCTCGATGAGCAGTTCTTC. Its translation is CASSLMGQGLDEQFF. V and J are TRBV7-3 and TRBJ2-1; 9 bases are a match to TRBD1. Trimming at V came to 1 base and at J to 8 bases, leaving 6 bases not matched to a gene. Looked up from germline, CDR1 is SGHTA and CDR2 is FQGTGA. CDR3 length equals 15 residues.

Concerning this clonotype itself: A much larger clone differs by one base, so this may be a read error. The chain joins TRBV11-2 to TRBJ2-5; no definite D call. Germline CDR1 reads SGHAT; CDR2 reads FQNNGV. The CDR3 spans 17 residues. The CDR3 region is CASSLDQEQKYQGTQYF. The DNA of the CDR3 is TGTGCCAGCAGCTTAGATCAGGAACAGAAGTACCAAGGGACCCAGTACTTC.

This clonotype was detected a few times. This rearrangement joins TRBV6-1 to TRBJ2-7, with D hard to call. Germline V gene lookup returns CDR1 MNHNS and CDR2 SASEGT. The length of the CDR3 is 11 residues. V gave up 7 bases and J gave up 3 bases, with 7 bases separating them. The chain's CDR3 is CASKDVYEQYF. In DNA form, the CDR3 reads TGTGCCAGCAAGGACGTCTACGAGCAGTACTTC.

The CDR3 here is CASSLDDGTGGYTF. DNA for the CDR3: TGTGCCAGCAGCTTAGATGATGGGACGGGTGGCTACACCTTC. This chain connects TRBV7-9 to TRBJ1-2, with D perhaps TRBD1 (5 bases). CDR1 and CDR2 from the germline V gene are SEHNR and FQNEAQ (reference sequence). V lost 1 base to trimming and J lost 7 bases, with 13 bases between them. The CDR3 loop spans 14 amino acids. Combining the CDR3 with reference TRBV7-9 and TRBJ1-2 gives the whole variable domain DTGVSQNPRHKITKRGQNVTFRCDPISEHNRLYWYRQTLGQGPEFLTYFQNEAQLEKSRLLSDRFSAERPKGSFSTLEIQRTEQGDSAMYLCASSLDDGTGGYTFGSGTRLTVV.

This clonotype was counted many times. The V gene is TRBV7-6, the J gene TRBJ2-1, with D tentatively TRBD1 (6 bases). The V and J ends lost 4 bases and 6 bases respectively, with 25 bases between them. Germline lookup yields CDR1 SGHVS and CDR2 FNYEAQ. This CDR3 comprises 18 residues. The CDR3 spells CASSSAPLLVKQGNEQFF. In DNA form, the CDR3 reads TGTGCCAGCAGCTCTGCCCCCCTACTAGTCAAACAGGGCAATGAGCAGTTCTTC.

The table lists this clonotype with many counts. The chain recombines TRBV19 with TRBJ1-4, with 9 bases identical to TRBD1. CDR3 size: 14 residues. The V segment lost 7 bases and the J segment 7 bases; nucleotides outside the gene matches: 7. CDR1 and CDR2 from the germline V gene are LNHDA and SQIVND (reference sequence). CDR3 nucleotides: TGTGCCAGTACCCCCTGGGACAGGGCTGAAAAACTGTTTTTT. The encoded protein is CASTPWDRAEKLFF.

As DNA, the CDR3 is TGTGCCAGCAGCTCCGTTGGGGGAGCAGATACGCAGTATTTT. Protein product: CASSSVGGADTQYF. The chain uses TRBV11-2 and TRBJ2-3; D is perhaps TRBD1 or TRBD2 (5 bases each). Trimming pared 4 bases from V and 4 bases from J, leaving 12 bases between. Germline CDR1 SGHAT, CDR2 FQNNGV. The CDR3 is 14 amino acids.

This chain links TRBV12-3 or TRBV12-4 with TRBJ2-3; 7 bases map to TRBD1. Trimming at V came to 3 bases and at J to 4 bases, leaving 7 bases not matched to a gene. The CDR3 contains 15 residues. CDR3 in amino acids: CASSLTTGLADTQYF. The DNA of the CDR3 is TGTGCCAGCAGTTTGACGACAGGGTTGGCAGATACGCAGTATTTT.

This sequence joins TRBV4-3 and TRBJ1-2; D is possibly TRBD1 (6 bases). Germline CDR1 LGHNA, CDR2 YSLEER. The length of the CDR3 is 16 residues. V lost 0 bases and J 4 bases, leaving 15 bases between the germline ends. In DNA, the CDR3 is TGCGCCAGCAGCCAAGATCGGGGGCAATTTACCTATGGCTACACCTTC. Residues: CASSQDRGQFTYGYTF.

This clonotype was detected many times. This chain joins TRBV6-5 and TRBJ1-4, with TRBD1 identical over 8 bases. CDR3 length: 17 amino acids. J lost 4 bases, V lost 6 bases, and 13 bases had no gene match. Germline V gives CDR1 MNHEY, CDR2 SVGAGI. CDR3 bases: TGTGCCAGCAGCCAAACCGCAGGGGGCTCCCTTAATGAAAAACTGTTTTTT. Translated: CASSQTAGGSLNEKLFF.

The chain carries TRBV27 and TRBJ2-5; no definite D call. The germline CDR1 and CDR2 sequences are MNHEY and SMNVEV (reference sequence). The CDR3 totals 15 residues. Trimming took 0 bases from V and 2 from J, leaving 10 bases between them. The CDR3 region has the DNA TGTGCCAGCAGTTTATCCCACCCAATACAAGAGACCCAGTACTTC. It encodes CASSLSHPIQETQYF.

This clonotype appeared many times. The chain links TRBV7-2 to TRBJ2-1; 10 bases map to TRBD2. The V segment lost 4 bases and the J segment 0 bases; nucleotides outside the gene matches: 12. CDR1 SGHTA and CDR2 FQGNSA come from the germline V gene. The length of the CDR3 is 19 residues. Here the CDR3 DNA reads TGTGCCAGCAGCTCACCTGGGGTAGCGGGGGGAAACTCCTACAATGAGCAGTTCTTC. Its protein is CASSSPGVAGGNSYNEQFF. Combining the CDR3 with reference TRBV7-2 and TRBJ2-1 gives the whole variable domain GAGVSQSPSNKVTEKGKDVELRCDPISGHTALYWYRQSLGQGLEFLIYFQGNSAPDKSGLPSDRFSAERTGGSVSTLTIQRTQQEDSAVYLCASSSPGVAGGNSYNEQFFGPGTRLTVL.

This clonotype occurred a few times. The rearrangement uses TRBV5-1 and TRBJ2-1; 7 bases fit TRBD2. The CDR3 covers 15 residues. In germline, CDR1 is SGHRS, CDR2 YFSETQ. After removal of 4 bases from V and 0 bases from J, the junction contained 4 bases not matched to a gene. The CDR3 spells CASSGASGSYNEQFF. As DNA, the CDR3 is TGCGCCAGCAGCGGGGCTAGCGGCTCCTACAATGAGCAGTTCTTC.

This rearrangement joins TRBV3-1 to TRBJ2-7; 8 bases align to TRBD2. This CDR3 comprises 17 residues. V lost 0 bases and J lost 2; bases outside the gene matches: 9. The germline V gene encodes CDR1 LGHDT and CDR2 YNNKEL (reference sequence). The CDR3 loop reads CASSQEIAQRGPYEQYF. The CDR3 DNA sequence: TGTGCCAGCAGCCAAGAAATCGCCCAGCGGGGGCCCTACGAGCAGTACTTC.

The CDR3 is CSVLRLASYNEQFF. The CDR3 DNA reads as TGCAGTGTTCTACGCTTGGCTTCCTACAATGAGCAGTTCTTC. The J gene is TRBJ2-1, the V gene TRBV20-1; D remains unclear. V lost 7 bases and J lost 1, with 14 bases in between. CDR1 is DFQATT and CDR2 is SNEGSKA in the germline V gene (reference sequence). There are 14 residues in the CDR3.

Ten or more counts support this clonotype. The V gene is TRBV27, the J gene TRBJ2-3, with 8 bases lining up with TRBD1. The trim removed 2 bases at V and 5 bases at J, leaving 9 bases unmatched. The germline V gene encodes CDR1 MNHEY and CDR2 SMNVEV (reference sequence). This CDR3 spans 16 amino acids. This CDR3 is CASSLSHPGGGDTQYF. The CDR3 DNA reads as TGTGCCAGCAGTTTAAGTCACCCAGGGGGCGGAGATACGCAGTATTTT.